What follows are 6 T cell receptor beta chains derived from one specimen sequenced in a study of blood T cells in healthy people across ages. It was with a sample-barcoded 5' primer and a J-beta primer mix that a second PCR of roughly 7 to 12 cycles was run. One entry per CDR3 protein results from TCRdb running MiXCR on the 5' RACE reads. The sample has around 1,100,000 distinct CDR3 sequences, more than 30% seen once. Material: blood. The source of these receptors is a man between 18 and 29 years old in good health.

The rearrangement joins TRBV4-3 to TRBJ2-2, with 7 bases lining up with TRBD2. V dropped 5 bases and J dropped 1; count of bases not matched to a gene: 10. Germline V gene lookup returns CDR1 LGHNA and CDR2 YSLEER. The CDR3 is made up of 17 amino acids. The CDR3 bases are TGCGCCAGCAGCTCTCACGCTAGCGGAGAGAACACCGGGGAGCTGTTTTTT. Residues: CASSSHASGENTGELFF.

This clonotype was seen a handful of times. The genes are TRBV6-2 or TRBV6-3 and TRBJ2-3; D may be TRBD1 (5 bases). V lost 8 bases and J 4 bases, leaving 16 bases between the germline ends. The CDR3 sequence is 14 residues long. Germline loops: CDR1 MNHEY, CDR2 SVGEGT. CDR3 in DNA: TGTGCCAGCGGGGAAGGGGTCAGCCCAGATACGCAGTATTTT. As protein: CASGEGVSPDTQYF.

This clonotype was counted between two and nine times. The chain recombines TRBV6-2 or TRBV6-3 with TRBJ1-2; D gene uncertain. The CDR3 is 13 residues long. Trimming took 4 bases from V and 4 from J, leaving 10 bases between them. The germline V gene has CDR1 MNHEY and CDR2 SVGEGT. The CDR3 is CASSSAVVYGYTF. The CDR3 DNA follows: TGTGCCAGCAGTTCGGCAGTGGTCTATGGCTACACCTTC.

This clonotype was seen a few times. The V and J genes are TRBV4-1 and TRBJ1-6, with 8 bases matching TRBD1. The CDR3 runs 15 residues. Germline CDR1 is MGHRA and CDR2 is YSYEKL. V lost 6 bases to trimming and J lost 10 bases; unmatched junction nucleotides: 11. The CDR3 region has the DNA TGCGCCAGCAGGAGCATCGGACAGGGAAACTCACCCCTCCACTTT. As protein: CASRSIGQGNSPLHF.

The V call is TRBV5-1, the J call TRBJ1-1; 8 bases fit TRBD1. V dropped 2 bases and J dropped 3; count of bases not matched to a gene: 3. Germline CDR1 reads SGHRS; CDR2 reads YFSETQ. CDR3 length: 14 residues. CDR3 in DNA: TGCGCCAGCAGCTTCTTACAGGGGGACACTGAAGCTTTCTTT. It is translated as CASSFLQGDTEAFF.

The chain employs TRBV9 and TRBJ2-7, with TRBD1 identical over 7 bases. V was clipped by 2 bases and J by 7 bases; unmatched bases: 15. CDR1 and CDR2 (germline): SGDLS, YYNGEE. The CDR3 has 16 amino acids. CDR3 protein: CASSVSGTEVANEQYF. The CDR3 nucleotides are TGTGCCAGCAGCGTTTCCGGGACAGAGGTTGCCAATGAGCAGTACTTC.